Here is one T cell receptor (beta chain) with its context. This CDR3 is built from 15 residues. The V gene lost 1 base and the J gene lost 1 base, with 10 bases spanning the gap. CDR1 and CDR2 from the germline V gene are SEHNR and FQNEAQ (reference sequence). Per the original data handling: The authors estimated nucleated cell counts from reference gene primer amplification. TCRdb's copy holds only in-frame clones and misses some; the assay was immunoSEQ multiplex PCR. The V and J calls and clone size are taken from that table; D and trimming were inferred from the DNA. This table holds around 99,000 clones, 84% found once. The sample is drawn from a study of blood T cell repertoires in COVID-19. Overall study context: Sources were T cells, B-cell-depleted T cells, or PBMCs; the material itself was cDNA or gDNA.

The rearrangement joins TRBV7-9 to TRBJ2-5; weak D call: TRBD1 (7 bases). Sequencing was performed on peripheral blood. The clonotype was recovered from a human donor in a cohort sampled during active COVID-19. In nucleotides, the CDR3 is TGTGCCAGCAGCTTAGTGCAGGGGGGCCAAGAGACCCAGTACTTC. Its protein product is CASSLVQGGQETQYF.